In its sample, the clone carrying this T cell receptor beta chain was seen once. What it binds is unknown. CDR1 and CDR2 from the germline V gene are LNHDA and SQIVND (reference sequence). Trimming took off 8 bases at V and 4 bases at J, with 14 bases between the two ends. The length of the CDR3 is 13 residues. The data were taken from a study of T cell responses to AZD1222 COVID-19 vaccine. General observations from the study: The study reported that nearly half of spike-specific TCRs target unmutated variant regions.

Repertoires were generated with immunoSEQ multiplex PCR, while TCRdb's copy carries only in-frame clones and drops some. This table has 250,000 to 300,000 clones, roughly 93% appearing once. This specimen was peripheral blood, taken 28 days after the second AZD1222 dose. The receptor's source is an adult who received the AZD1222 COVID-19 vaccine. The chain has TRBV19 and TRBJ1-1; no clear D. CDR3: CASSVSVGTEAFF. The CDR3 DNA sequence: TGTGCCAGTTCGGTTTCGGTCGGCACTGAAGCTTTCTTT.